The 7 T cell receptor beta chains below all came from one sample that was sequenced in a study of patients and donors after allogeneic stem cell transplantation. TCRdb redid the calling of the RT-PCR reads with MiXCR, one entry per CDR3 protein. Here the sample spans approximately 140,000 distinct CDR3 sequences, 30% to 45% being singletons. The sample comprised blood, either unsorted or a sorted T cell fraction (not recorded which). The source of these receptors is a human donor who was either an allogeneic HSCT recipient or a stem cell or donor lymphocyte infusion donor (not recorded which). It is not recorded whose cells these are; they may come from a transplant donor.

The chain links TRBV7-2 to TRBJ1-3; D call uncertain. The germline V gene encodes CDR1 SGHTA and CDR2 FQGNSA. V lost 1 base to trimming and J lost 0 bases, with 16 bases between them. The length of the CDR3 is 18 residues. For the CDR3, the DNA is TGTGCCAGCAGCTTAGTGCACCAGACGAGTTTCTCTGGAAACACCATATATTTT. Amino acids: CASSLVHQTSFSGNTIYF.

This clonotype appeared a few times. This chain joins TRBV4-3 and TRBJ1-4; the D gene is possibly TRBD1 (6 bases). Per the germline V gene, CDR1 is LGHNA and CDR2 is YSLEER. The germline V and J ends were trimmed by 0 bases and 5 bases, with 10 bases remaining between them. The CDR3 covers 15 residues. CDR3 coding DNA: TGCGCCAGCAGCCAAGATCAGCAGGGGAATGAAAAACTGTTTTTT. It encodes CASSQDQQGNEKLFF.

CDR3: CASSVAGRGMAYNEQFF. The CDR3 DNA is TGTGCCAGCAGCGTAGCGGGCAGGGGAATGGCCTACAATGAGCAGTTCTTC. The chain couples TRBV9 to TRBJ2-1; weak D call: TRBD1 (6 bases). Germline lookup yields CDR1 SGDLS and CDR2 YYNGEE. This CDR3 comprises 17 residues. V was clipped by 0 bases and J by 2 bases, with 15 bases between them.

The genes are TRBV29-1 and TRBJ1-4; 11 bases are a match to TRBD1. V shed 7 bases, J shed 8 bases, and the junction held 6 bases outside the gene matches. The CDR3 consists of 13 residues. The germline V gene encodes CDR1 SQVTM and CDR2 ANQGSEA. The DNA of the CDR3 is TGCAGCGGCGGGACAGGGGGAAAGGAAAAACTGTTTTTT. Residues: CSGGTGGKEKLFF.

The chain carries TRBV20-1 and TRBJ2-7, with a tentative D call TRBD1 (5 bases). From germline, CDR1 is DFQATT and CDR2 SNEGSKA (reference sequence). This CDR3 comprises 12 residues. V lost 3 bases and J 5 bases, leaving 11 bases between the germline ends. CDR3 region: CSASPGLHEQYV. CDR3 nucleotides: TGCAGTGCTAGTCCAGGGCTACACGAGCAGTACGTC.

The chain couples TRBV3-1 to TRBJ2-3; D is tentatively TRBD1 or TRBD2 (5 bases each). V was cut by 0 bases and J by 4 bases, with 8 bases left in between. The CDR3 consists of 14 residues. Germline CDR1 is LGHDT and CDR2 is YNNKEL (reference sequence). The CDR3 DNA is TGTGCCAGCAGCCAAGATCTGGGGGCAGATACGCAGTATTTT. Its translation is CASSQDLGADTQYF.

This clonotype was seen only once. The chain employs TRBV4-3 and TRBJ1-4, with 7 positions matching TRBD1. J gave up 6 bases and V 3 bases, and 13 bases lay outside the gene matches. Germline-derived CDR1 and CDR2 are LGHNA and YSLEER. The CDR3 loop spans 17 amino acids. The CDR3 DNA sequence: TGCGCCAGCAGCCACTCCTACCCAGGGACAGCTTATGAAAAACTGTTTTTT. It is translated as CASSHSYPGTAYEKLFF.